These T cell receptor beta chains were read from a single sample in a study of radiation and T cells in renal cell carcinoma. Clones were sequenced by immunoSEQ multiplex PCR, and TCRdb holds only the in-frame ones, with some missing. The table records 150,000 to 180,000 clones, approximately 90% of them present only once. The source was blood, collected from a patient whose treatment included radiotherapy and nephrectomy. Receptors originate from a woman between 45 and 65 years old with renal cell carcinoma. CDR3s include the opening cysteine and the closing phenylalanine or tryptophan. Each record gives: D gene, clone size, V gene, J gene, CDR3 protein, CDR3 DNA. The D gene is left open where the match is weak. The size of a clone is reported for some rows only, either as once, few or many, or as a class for expanded clones.

D: TRBD1
size: NA
V: TRBV4-3
J: TRBJ2-3
CDR3: CASSPTGVHTDTQYF
DNA: TGCGCCAGCAGCCCGACAGGGGTCCACACAGATACGCAGTATTTT

D: TRBD1
size: NA
V: TRBV7-2
J: TRBJ1-4
CDR3: CASRGQGVQKLFF
DNA: TGTGCCAGCAGGGGGCAGGGGGTCCAGAAACTGTTTTTT

D: TRBD1
size: once
V: TRBV29-1
J: TRBJ1-1
CDR3: CSVVLRGRDTEAFF
DNA: TGCAGCGTTGTTTTAAGGGGGCGGGACACTGAAGCTTTCTTT

D: TRBD1
size: NA
V: TRBV14
J: TRBJ1-4
CDR3: CASSQDLGGGEGYNEKLFF
DNA: TGTGCCAGCAGCCAAGATCTCGGAGGGGGCGAGGGATATAATGAAAAACTGTTTTTT

D: NA
size: NA
V: TRBV7-3
J: TRBJ1-1
CDR3: CASSFGSNTEAFF
DNA: TGTGCCAGCAGCTTCGGAAGCAACACTGAAGCTTTCTTT

D: NA
size: NA
V: TRBV6-6
J: TRBJ1-5
CDR3: CASSNREAYTQPQHF
DNA: TGTGCCAGCAGCAACAGGGAGGCCTACACGCAGCCCCAGCATTTT

D: TRBD1
size: NA
V: TRBV4-3
J: TRBJ1-4
CDR3: CASSQRRQGFNEKLFF
DNA: TGCGCCAGCAGTCAAAGGCGACAGGGCTTTAATGAAAAACTGTTTTTT

D: TRBD1
size: NA
V: TRBV5-6
J: TRBJ1-1
CDR3: CASSPRDRGTNTEAFF
DNA: TGTGCCAGCAGCCCCCGGGACAGGGGGACAAACACTGAAGCTTTCTTT

D: NA
size: NA
V: TRBV5-5
J: TRBJ1-5
CDR3: CASSQTPENQPQHF
DNA: TGTGCCAGCAGTCAAACTCCAGAGAATCAGCCCCAGCATTTT

D: NA
size: NA
V: TRBV6-1
J: TRBJ1-5
CDR3: CASSASPDQPQHF
DNA: TGTGCCAGCAGTGCTTCACCTGATCAGCCCCAGCATTTT

D: NA
size: NA
V: TRBV5-1
J: TRBJ1-3
CDR3: CASSPVHSGNTIYF
DNA: TGCGCCAGCAGCCCCGTTCACTCTGGAAACACCATATATTTT

D: NA
size: once
V: TRBV9
J: TRBJ1-1
CDR3: CASSVGTGSTEAFF
DNA: TGTGCCAGCAGCGTAGGTACGGGGAGCACTGAAGCTTTCTTT

D: NA
size: NA
V: TRBV27
J: TRBJ2-5
CDR3: CASTARGAMETQYF
DNA: TGTGCCAGCACCGCCAGGGGGGCCATGGAGACCCAGTACTTC

D: NA
size: NA
V: TRBV5-5
J: TRBJ1-2
CDR3: CASSTRQVPSGYGYTF
DNA: TGTGCCAGCAGCACGAGACAGGTCCCTTCGGGCTACGGCTACACCTTC

D: NA
size: NA
V: TRBV5-1
J: TRBJ1-2
CDR3: CASSLGAGYGYTF
DNA: TGCGCCAGCAGCTTGGGGGCAGGGTATGGCTACACCTTC

D: NA
size: few
V: TRBV7-2
J: TRBJ1-4
CDR3: CASSFTRSGREKLFF
DNA: TGTGCCAGCAGCTTCACGCGCAGCGGGAGGGAAAAACTGTTTTTT

D: NA
size: NA
V: TRBV18
J: TRBJ2-6
CDR3: CASSPTISGANVLTF
DNA: TGTGCCAGCTCACCGACAATCTCTGGGGCCAACGTCCTGACTTTC

D: NA
size: NA
V: TRBV7-2
J: TRBJ2-7
CDR3: CASSLIFSRHAEQYF
DNA: TGTGCCAGCAGCTTAATTTTTAGCCGGCACGCCGAGCAGTACTTC

D: TRBD1
size: NA
V: TRBV9
J: TRBJ2-3
CDR3: CASSPGQGLDTQYF
DNA: TGTGCCAGCAGCCCGGGACAGGGGTTAGATACGCAGTATTTT

D: NA
size: NA
V: TRBV2
J: TRBJ2-1
CDR3: CASSEEGSDGEQFF
DNA: TGTGCCAGCAGTGAAGAAGGTAGCGATGGTGAGCAGTTCTTC

D: TRBD2
size: NA
V: TRBV12-5
J: TRBJ2-1
CDR3: CASGPRGGVNNEQFF
DNA: TGTGCTAGTGGTCCTCGGGGGGGCGTCAACAATGAGCAGTTCTTC

D: NA
size: NA
V: TRBV7-8
J: TRBJ2-1
CDR3: CASSLAGRTGEQFF
DNA: TGTGCCAGCAGCTTAGCCGGGAGGACAGGGGAGCAGTTCTTC

D: TRBD2
size: NA
V: TRBV29-1
J: TRBJ2-3
CDR3: CSVGGGARTDTQYF
DNA: TGCAGCGTTGGCGGGGGGGCGAGGACAGATACGCAGTATTTT

D: NA
size: NA
V: TRBV2
J: TRBJ1-2
CDR3: CASSENLYGYTF
DNA: TGTGCCAGCAGTGAAAACCTCTATGGCTACACCTTC

D: NA
size: NA
V: TRBV5-1
J: TRBJ2-1
CDR3: CASSWGTYNEQFF
DNA: TGCGCCAGCAGTTGGGGGACCTACAATGAGCAGTTCTTC

D: NA
size: NA
V: TRBV29-1
J: TRBJ1-1
CDR3: CSVEPPGSFTEAFF
DNA: TGCAGCGTTGAACCTCCAGGGTCCTTTACTGAAGCTTTCTTT

D: TRBD1
size: NA
V: TRBV10-3
J: TRBJ1-1
CDR3: CAISKQGSFDTEAFF
DNA: TGTGCCATCAGCAAACAGGGGTCGTTCGACACTGAAGCTTTCTTT

D: NA
size: NA
V: TRBV5-1
J: TRBJ2-3
CDR3: CASSRSYPTDTQYF
DNA: TGCGCCAGCAGCCGTTCCTACCCGACAGATACGCAGTATTTT

D: TRBD2
size: NA
V: TRBV9
J: TRBJ2-5
CDR3: CASSVGLAAPGETQYF
DNA: TGTGCCAGCAGCGTAGGCCTAGCGGCCCCCGGGGAGACCCAGTACTTC